This TCR beta chain was recorded in a study of identical twins. TCRdb recomputed calls from the 5' RACE reads with MiXCR, one row per CDR3 protein. The sample lists 250,000 or so distinct CDR3 sequences; approximately 8.3% were seen once. V lost 3 bases, J lost 4 bases, and 8 bases stayed unmatched. Per germline, CDR1 SQVTM and CDR2 ANQGSEA. This CDR3 contains 15 residues. These same data were also listed under a study on yellow fever vaccine responses in identical twins.

The TCR comes from a young woman in good health. The rearrangement links TRBV29-1 to TRBJ2-5, with 10 bases matching TRBD2. Sequencing was carried out using CD8+ T cells sorted from blood. CDR3 sequence (DNA): TGCAGCGTTGAGGTCACTAGCGGGGTAATAGAGACCCAGTACTTC. Translating it yields CSVEVTSGVIETQYF.